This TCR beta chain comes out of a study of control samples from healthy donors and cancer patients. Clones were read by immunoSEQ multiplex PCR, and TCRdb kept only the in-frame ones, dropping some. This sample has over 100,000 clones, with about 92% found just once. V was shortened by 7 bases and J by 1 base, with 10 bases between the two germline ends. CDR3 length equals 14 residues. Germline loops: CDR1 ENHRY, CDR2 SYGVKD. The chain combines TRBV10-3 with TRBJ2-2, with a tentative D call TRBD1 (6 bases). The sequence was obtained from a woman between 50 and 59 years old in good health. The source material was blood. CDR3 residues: CAIKLTGNTGELFF. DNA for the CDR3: TGTGCCATCAAGTTGACAGGGAACACCGGGGAGCTGTTTTTT.